Listed below are T cell receptor beta chains from one sample, sequenced in a study of blood T cell repertoires in COVID-19. The repertoire was sequenced with immunoSEQ multiplex PCR; TCRdb's copy has only in-frame clones and lacks some. The sample contains more than 150,000 clones, around 84% of which appear only once. Source material: peripheral blood. These receptors were collected from a man aged 25-40 years with active or convalescent COVID-19. CDR3s include the opening cysteine and the closing phenylalanine or tryptophan. The order of the fields is J gene, D gene, clone size, V gene, CDR3 protein. The D gene is left open where the match is weak. Part of the rows lack a size; the others show once, few, many or a class for expanded clones.

j_call: TRBJ2-2
d_call: TRBD1
clone_size: -
v_call: TRBV10-3
cdr3_aa: CAISDRTGGTGELFF

j_call: TRBJ2-3
d_call: -
clone_size: -
v_call: TRBV10-3
cdr3_aa: CAISLTGMGSTDTQYF

j_call: TRBJ1-5
d_call: -
clone_size: -
v_call: TRBV30
cdr3_aa: CAWSPSSNQPQHF

j_call: TRBJ1-1
d_call: -
clone_size: -
v_call: TRBV4-1
cdr3_aa: CASSQPGRTAGTEAFF

j_call: TRBJ1-4
d_call: -
clone_size: -
v_call: TRBV28
cdr3_aa: CATLLGARSGGLFF

j_call: TRBJ1-6
d_call: TRBD1
clone_size: -
v_call: TRBV30
cdr3_aa: CAWSTGTANSPLHF

j_call: TRBJ1-1
d_call: TRBD1
clone_size: -
v_call: TRBV12-5
cdr3_aa: CASGLLRQGLHGAFF

j_call: TRBJ1-1
d_call: TRBD1
clone_size: -
v_call: TRBV6-1
cdr3_aa: CASSEGRDRVYTEAFF

j_call: TRBJ1-6
d_call: TRBD1
clone_size: -
v_call: TRBV6-1
cdr3_aa: CASSEGTGGSPLHF

j_call: TRBJ2-7
d_call: -
clone_size: -
v_call: TRBV6-2/TRBV6-3
cdr3_aa: CASSFTGTEQYF

j_call: TRBJ1-1
d_call: TRBD1
clone_size: few
v_call: TRBV3-1/TRBV3-2
cdr3_aa: CASSQGQGATEAFF

j_call: TRBJ1-5
d_call: -
clone_size: once
v_call: TRBV11-3
cdr3_aa: CASSPGHRNQPQHF

j_call: TRBJ2-1
d_call: -
clone_size: -
v_call: TRBV6-2/TRBV6-3
cdr3_aa: CASSKTDSDPNEQFF

j_call: TRBJ1-6
d_call: -
clone_size: -
v_call: TRBV6-2/TRBV6-3
cdr3_aa: CASSWPAEGRRYNSPLHF

j_call: TRBJ2-5
d_call: TRBD2
clone_size: -
v_call: TRBV27
cdr3_aa: CASKGLAQETQYF

j_call: TRBJ2-5
d_call: -
clone_size: -
v_call: TRBV9
cdr3_aa: CASSVGFSGETQYF

j_call: TRBJ1-4
d_call: -
clone_size: -
v_call: TRBV29-1
cdr3_aa: CSVEDPRGRSNEKLFF

j_call: TRBJ1-1
d_call: -
clone_size: few
v_call: TRBV6-1
cdr3_aa: CASSESGWGTEAFF

j_call: TRBJ1-4
d_call: -
clone_size: -
v_call: TRBV9
cdr3_aa: CASSVDGINEKLFF

j_call: TRBJ2-4
d_call: -
clone_size: once
v_call: TRBV18
cdr3_aa: CASSGLLGPGAKNIQYF